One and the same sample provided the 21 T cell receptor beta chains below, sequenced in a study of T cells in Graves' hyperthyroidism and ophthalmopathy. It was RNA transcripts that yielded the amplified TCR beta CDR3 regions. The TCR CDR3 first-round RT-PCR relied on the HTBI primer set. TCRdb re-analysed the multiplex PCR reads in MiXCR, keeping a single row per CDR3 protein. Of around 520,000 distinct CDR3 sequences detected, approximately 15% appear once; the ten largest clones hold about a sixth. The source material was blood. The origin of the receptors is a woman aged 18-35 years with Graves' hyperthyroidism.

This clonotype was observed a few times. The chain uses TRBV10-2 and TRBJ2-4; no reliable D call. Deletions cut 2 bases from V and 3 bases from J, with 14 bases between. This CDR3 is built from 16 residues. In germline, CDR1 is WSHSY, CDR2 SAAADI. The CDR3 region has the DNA TGCGCCAGCAGTGAGAGACCGCAGGTGATCAAAAACATTCAGTACTTC. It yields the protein CASSERPQVIKNIQYF.

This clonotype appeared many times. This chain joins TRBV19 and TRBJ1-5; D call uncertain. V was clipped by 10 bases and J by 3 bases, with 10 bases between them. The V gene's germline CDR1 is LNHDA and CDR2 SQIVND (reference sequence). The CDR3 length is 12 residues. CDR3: CATSSSNQPQHF. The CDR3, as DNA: TGTGCCACCTCTAGTTCCAATCAGCCCCAGCATTTT.

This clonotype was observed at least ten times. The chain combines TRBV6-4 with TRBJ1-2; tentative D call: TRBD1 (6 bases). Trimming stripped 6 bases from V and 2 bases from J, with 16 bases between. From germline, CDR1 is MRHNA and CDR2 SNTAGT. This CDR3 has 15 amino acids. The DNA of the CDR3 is TGTGCCAGCAGCGTGACAGGAAGTATGAACTATGGCTACACCTTC. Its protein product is CASSVTGSMNYGYTF.

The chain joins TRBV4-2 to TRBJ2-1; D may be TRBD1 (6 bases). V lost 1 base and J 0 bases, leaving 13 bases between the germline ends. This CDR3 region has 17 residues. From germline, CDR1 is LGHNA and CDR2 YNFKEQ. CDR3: CASSQGAGADSYNEQFF. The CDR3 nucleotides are TGTGCCAGCAGCCAAGGGGCAGGGGCGGACTCCTACAATGAGCAGTTCTTC.

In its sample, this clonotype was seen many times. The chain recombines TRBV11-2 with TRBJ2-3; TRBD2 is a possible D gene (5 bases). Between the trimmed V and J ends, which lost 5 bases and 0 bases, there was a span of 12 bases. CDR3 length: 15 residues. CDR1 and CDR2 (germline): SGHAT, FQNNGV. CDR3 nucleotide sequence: TGTGCCAGCAGCCTAAAGCGGCCTAGCACAGATACGCAGTATTTT. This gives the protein CASSLKRPSTDTQYF.

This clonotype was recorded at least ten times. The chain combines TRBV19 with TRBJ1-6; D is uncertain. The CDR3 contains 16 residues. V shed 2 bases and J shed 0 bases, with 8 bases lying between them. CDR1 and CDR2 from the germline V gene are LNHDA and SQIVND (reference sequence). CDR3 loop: CASSIKEISYNSPLHF. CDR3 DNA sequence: TGTGCCAGTAGTATAAAGGAGATCTCCTATAATTCACCCCTCCACTTT.

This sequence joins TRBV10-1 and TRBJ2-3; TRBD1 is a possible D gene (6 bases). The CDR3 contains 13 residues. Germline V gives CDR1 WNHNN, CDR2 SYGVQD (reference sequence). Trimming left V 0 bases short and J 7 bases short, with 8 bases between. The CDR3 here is CASSESGQNTQYF. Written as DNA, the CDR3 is TGCGCCAGCAGTGAGTCTGGACAGAATACGCAGTATTTT.

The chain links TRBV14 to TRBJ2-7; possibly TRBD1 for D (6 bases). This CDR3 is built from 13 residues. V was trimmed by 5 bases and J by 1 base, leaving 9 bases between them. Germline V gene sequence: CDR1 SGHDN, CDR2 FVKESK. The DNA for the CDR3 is TGTGCCAGCAGCTACCAGGGGTCCTACGAGCAGTACTTC. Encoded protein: CASSYQGSYEQYF.

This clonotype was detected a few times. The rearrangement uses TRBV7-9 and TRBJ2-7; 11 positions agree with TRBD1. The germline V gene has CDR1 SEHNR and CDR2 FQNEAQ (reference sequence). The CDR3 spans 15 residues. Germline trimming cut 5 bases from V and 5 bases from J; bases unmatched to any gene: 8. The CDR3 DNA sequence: TGTGCCAGCAGCCTAAGGACAGGGGGCCCGAACGAGCAGTACTTC. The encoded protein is CASSLRTGGPNEQYF.

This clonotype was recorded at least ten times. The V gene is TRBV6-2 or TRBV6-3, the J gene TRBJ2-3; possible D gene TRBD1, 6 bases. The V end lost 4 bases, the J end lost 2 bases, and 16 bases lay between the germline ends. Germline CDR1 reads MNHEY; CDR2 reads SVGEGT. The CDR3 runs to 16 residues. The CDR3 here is CASSSGRTALTDTQYF. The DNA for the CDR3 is TGTGCCAGCAGTTCCGGACGGACAGCACTCACAGATACGCAGTATTTT.

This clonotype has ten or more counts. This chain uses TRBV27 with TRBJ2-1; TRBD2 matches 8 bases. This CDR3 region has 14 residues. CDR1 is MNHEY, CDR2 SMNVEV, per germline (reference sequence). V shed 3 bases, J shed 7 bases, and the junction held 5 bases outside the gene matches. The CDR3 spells CASSLASGSNEQFF. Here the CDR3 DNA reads TGTGCCAGCAGTTTGGCCAGCGGGAGTAATGAGCAGTTCTTC.

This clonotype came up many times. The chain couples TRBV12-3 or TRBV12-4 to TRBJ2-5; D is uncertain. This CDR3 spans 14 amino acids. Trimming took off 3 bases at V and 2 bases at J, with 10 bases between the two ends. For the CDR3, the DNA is TGTGCCAGCAGTTTCAGACCCGTACAAGAGACCCAGTACTTC. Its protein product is CASSFRPVQETQYF.

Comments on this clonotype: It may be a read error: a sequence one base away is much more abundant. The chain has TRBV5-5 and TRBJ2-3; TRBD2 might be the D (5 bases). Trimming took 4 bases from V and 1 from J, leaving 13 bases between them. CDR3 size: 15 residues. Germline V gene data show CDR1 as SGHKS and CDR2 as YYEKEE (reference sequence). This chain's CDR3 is CASSEASQRTDTQYF. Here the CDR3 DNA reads TGTGCCAGCAGCGAGGCTAGCCAACGCACAGATACGCAGTATTTT.

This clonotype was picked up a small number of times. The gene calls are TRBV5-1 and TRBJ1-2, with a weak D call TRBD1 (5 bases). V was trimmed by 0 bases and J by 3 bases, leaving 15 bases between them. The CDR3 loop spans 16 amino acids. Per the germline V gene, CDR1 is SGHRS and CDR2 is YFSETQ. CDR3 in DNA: TGCGCCAGCAGCTTGGATGGGACCTTTCCGTACTATGGCTACACCTTC. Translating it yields CASSLDGTFPYYGYTF.

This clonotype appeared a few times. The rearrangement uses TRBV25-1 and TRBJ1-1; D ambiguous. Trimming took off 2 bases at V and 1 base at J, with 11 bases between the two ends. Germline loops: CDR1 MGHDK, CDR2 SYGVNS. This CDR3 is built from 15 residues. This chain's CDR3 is CASSEGFGKNTEAFF. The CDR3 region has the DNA TGTGCCAGCAGTGAAGGTTTCGGGAAGAACACTGAAGCTTTCTTT.

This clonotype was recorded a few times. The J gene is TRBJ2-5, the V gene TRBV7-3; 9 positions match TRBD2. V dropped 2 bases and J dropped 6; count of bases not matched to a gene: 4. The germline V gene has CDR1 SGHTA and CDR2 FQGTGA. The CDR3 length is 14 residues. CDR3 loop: CASSLAGGPQTQYF. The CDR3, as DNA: TGTGCCAGCAGCTTAGCGGGAGGGCCGCAGACCCAGTACTTC.

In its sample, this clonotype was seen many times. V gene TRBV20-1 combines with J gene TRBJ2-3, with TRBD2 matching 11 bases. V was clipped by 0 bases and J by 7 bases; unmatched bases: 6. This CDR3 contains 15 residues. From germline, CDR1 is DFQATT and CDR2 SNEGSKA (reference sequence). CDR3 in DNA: TGCAGTGCTAGAGAGCCTAGCGGGAGGCTGAATACGCAGTATTTT. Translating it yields CSAREPSGRLNTQYF.

Written as DNA, the CDR3 is TGCAGTGGGACCGGGACTAGCGAATACGAGCAGTACTTC. Amino acid sequence: CSGTGTSEYEQYF. The rearrangement uses TRBV20-1 and TRBJ2-7, with TRBD2 matching 10 bases. Germline V lookup: CDR1 DFQATT, CDR2 SNEGSKA (reference sequence). The CDR3 sequence is 13 residues long. V was pared by 7 bases and J by 4 bases, with 7 bases of the junction left unmatched.

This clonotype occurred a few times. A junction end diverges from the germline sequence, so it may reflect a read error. CDR3 sequence (DNA): TGTGCCAGCAGTTGGACTAGCTCTTACGGGGAGCTGTCTTTT. Its protein product is CASSWTSSYGELSF. The chain couples TRBV27 to TRBJ2-2; 8 nucleotides agree with TRBD2. The germline V gene has CDR1 MNHEY and CDR2 SMNVEV (reference sequence). This CDR3 comprises 14 residues.

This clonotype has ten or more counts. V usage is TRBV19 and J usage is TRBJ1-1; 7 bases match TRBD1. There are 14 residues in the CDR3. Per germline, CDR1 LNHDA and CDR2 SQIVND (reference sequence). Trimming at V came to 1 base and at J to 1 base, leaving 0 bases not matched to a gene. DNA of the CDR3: TGTGCCAGTAGTATAGCAGGGGGGAACACTGAAGCTTTCTTT. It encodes CASSIAGGNTEAFF.

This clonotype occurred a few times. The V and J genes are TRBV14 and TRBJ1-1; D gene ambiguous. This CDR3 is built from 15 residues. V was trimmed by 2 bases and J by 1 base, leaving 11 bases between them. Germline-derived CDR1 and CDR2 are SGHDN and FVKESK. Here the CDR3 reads CASSQTGLANTEAFF. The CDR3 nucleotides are TGTGCCAGCAGCCAAACGGGCCTTGCGAACACTGAAGCTTTCTTT.